One and the same sample provided the 10 T cell receptor beta chains below, sequenced in a study of radiotherapy plus CTLA-4 blockade in lung cancer. Produced via immunoSEQ multiplex PCR; TCRdb's table is partial and in-frame only. The sample contains 51,000 or so clones, around nine tenths of which appear only once. Sequencing used peripheral blood, obtained from a patient treated with radiotherapy plus ipilimumab. The receptors originated from a human donor with non-small cell lung cancer whose response to radiotherapy plus ipilimumab could not be evaluated.

The gene calls are TRBV29-1 and TRBJ1-1; D unresolved. Trimming left V 5 bases short and J 3 bases short, with 16 bases between. There are 14 residues in the CDR3. CDR1 and CDR2 (germline): SQVTM, ANQGSEA. The CDR3 protein is CSVLGIRGYTEAFF. CDR3 sequence (DNA): TGCAGCGTTCTTGGCATCCGGGGATACACTGAAGCTTTCTTT.

The chain joins TRBV5-6 to TRBJ2-2, with a weak D call TRBD2 (5 bases). The CDR3 consists of 13 residues. Germline V gene lookup returns CDR1 SGHDT and CDR2 YYEEEE. Trimming pared 0 bases from V and 6 bases from J, leaving 6 bases between. The CDR3 nucleotides are TGTGCCAGCAGCTTGGGAGGGCCCGGGGAGCTGTTTTTT. Its protein product is CASSLGGPGELFF.

The CDR3 protein is CASSPGQGNFYEKLFF. The DNA of the CDR3 is TGCGCCAGCAGCCCGGGACAGGGAAATTTTTATGAAAAACTGTTTTTT. The rearrangement uses TRBV5-1 and TRBJ1-4; 9 bases agree with TRBD1. CDR3 length: 16 residues. Germline V CDR1 and CDR2: SGHRS, YFSETQ. J was trimmed by 6 bases and V by 4 bases; bases with no gene match: 10. Together with reference TRBV5-1 and TRBJ1-4, the CDR3 gives the full variable domain: KAGVTQTPRYLIKTRGQQVTLSCSPISGHRSVSWYQQTPGQGLQFLFEYFSETQRNKGNFPGRFSGRQFSNSRSEMNVSTLELGDSALYLCASSPGQGNFYEKLFFGSGTQLSVL.

The chain has TRBV9 and TRBJ2-3; 7 bases fit TRBD2. The junction had 16 bases not matched to a gene; V was cut back by 4 bases and J by 8 bases. The CDR3 sequence is 16 residues long. Germline V gives CDR1 SGDLS, CDR2 YYNGEE. As DNA, the CDR3 is TGTGCCAGCAGCCCTTCGGTCGGGGGAGGGCCCGGTACGCAGTATTTT. Translated, it gives CASSPSVGGGPGTQYF.

The chain links TRBV28 to TRBJ1-2; 8 nucleotides agree with TRBD1. Germline CDR1 and CDR2: MDHEN and SYDVKM. With V trimmed by 4 bases and J by 5 bases, 9 bases remained unmatched. The CDR3 sequence is 15 residues long. CDR3 region: CASSSAGQGLYGYTF. The CDR3, as DNA: TGTGCCAGCAGTTCTGCCGGACAGGGATTGTATGGCTACACCTTC.

With respect to this clone: Different DNA sequences within this sample yield the same CDR3. The chain combines TRBV7-2 with TRBJ2-1; D is possibly TRBD2 (5 bases). Germline V gene data show CDR1 as SGHTA and CDR2 as FQGNSA. Deletions cut 8 bases from V and 4 bases from J, with 12 bases between. CDR3 length: 13 amino acids. In nucleotides, the CDR3 is TGTGCCAGCGGACCCCGGGGTTACAATGAGCAGTTCTTC. It codes for CASGPRGYNEQFF. Based on the CDR3 plus reference TRBV7-2 and TRBJ2-1, the full variable domain is GAGVSQSPSNKVTEKGKDVELRCDPISGHTALYWYRQSLGQGLEFLIYFQGNSAPDKSGLPSDRFSAERTGGSVSTLTIQRTQQEDSAVYLCASGPRGYNEQFFGPGTRLTVL.

The J gene is TRBJ1-2, the V gene TRBV6-4; weak D call: TRBD1 (6 bases). Germline CDR1 is MRHNA and CDR2 is SNTAGT. The V gene lost 6 bases and the J gene lost 2 bases, with 13 bases spanning the gap. CDR3 length: 14 residues. The CDR3 reads CASSPTGTNYGYTF. CDR3 in DNA: TGTGCCAGCAGCCCCACAGGGACGAACTATGGCTACACCTTC.

This clone was counted a single time. This chain joins TRBV11-2 and TRBJ2-1; D not resolved. Trimming shortened V by 1 base and J by 6 bases, and 7 bases separated the two germline ends. This CDR3 is built from 13 residues. CDR1 SGHAT and CDR2 FQNNGV come from the germline V gene. DNA for the CDR3: TGTGCCAGCAGCTTAGCAGGAATCAATGAGCAGTTCTTC. Amino acids: CASSLAGINEQFF.

The CDR3 protein is CASSARGDVHNEQFF. Here the CDR3 DNA reads TGTGCCAGCAGCGCCCGGGGGGACGTACACAATGAGCAGTTCTTC. The genes are TRBV9 and TRBJ2-1, with 7 positions matching TRBD2. Germline CDR1 SGDLS, CDR2 YYNGEE. V shed 3 bases, J shed 5 bases, and the junction held 8 bases outside the gene matches. The CDR3 has 15 amino acids.

The chain employs TRBV5-6 and TRBJ2-3; D might be TRBD1 (6 bases). Germline V CDR1 and CDR2: SGHDT, YYEEEE. This CDR3 has 14 amino acids. Trimming stripped 4 bases from V and 4 bases from J, with 13 bases between. This CDR3 is CASSPGTRADTQYF. CDR3 DNA sequence: TGTGCCAGCAGCCCGGGGACAAGGGCAGATACGCAGTATTTT.